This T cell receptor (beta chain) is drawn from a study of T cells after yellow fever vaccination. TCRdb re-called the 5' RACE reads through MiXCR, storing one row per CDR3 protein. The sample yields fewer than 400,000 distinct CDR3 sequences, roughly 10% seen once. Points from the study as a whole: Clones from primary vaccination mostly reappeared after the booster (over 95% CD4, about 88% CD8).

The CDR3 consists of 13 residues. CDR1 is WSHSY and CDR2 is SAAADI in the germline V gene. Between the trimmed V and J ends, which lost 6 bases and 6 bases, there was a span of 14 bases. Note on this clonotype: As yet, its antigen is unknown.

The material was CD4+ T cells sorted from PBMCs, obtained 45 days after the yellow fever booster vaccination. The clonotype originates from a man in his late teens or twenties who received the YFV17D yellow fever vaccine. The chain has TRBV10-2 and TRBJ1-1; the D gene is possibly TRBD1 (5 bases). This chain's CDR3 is CASRMGGGAEAFF. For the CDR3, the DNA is TGCGCCAGCAGAATGGGGGGTGGCGCTGAAGCTTTCTTT.